Here is one T cell receptor (beta chain) with its context. The antigen this receptor binds is unknown. Per-nucleotide qualities are absent, and no much larger clonotype sits a single base away. From its cysteine to its phenylalanine, the CDR3 spans 11 amino acids. Just CDR3 DNA is preserved here, 33 bases in frame from base 1. Trimming removed 4 bases from V and 6 bases from J, leaving 4 bases between the germline ends. For CDR1 and CDR2, the germline V gene lists SGDLS and YYNGEE. Frozen genomic DNA underwent high-throughput TCRbeta CDR3 sequencing by immunoSEQ, including PCR amplification, mapping, bias correction and internal controls. Concerning the study's data processing: Only productive rearrangements were retained, and each unique TCRbeta sequence was defined by its CDR3 nucleotide sequence together with its V and J gene. For classification of a sequence as donor-reactive, at least 5-fold expansion in CFSE-low cells relative to unstimulated pre-transplant cells and a frequency of at least 0.01% were required. Per-subject minimum frequency thresholds, based on the lowest-template unstimulated sample, ensured at least 90% detection power. Repertoire turnover was measured by Jensen-Shannon divergence between the top 1000 TCRbeta sequences post- and pre-transplant. Two-sided Fisher's exact tests were used to test for changes in how often donor-reactive sequences were detected. TCRdb re-hosts the immuneACCESS table, in-frame sequences only. Its copies lack some clones; in the studies checked, an unresolved V gene accounts for under half of them, and the cause for the rest is not known. The DNA gave D and trimming, while V, J and clone size come from that table. In this sample the table shows 20,000 or so clones, approximately 93% of which occur a single time. The top ten clones comprise 25% of the sample.

Thawed unstimulated PBMCs were stained for CD3, CD4 and CD8 and FACS-sorted into CD3+CD4+ and CD3+CD8+ populations. All 8 studied subjects were randomized to withdrawal of immunosuppression. The Qiagen DNeasy Blood and Tissue Kit was used to isolate genomic DNA. This record comes from a study of T cell clones after liver transplantation (dated by TCRdb to the late 2010s). Concerning the study at large: ITN030ST, the source of the samples, was a randomized trial that attempted immunosuppression withdrawal within 2 years of liver transplantation. To count as tolerant, a recipient had to stay completely off immunosuppression for at least one year without liver enzymes climbing beyond twice the upper limit of normal. Three of the eight recipients were HCV-positive; the others were transplanted for non-autoimmune, non-viral indications. Donor-reactive T cell clones were identified by TCRbeta sequencing following a pre-transplant mixed lymphocyte reaction and were subsequently tracked in post-transplant blood. Blood samples were collected pre-transplant, pre-randomization before withdrawal, and post-randomization after either complete withdrawal or failed withdrawal. Third party-reactive TCRbeta sequences were also identified from pre-transplant MLRs to serve as an antigen-independent comparator for donor-reactive sequences. The study cohort included 8 liver transplant recipients, of whom 3 were classified as tolerant and 5 as non-tolerant. No induction therapy was given to the subjects, and standard immunosuppression was administered until randomization at 12-24 months post-transplant. Findings and caveats that apply to the study as a whole: Because allograft tissue specimens were not available, migration of donor-reactive T cells into the graft, rather than deletion, may have occurred. Because of small, heterogeneous patient numbers and non-standardized post-transplant time points, the conclusions were only preliminary. In most of the 8 subjects, regardless of tolerance or HCV status, circulating donor-reactive CD4 TCRbeta sequences dropped significantly post-transplant. A greater decline was seen for donor-reactive sequences than for third party-reactive sequences, suggesting partial antigen-specific deletion unrelated to withdrawal success. Once repertoire turnover was taken into account, donor-reactive detection showed a significant reduction for CD4 in 7 of 8 subjects and for CD8 in 8 of 8. In a couple of subjects, low numbers of available donor cells limited the measurable donor-reactive repertoire.

The receptor chain draws on TRBV9 and TRBJ2-2, with the identity of the D gene unclear. This specimen consisted of CD8+ T cells from blood, obtained around 27 months after liver transplant. This receptor was identified in a human patient who received a liver transplant. Following a transplant, some T cells may be graft donor cells, not patient cells. The bases read TGTGCCAGCAGCCGCCCCGGGGAGCTGTTTTTT. It is translated as CASSRPGELFF.